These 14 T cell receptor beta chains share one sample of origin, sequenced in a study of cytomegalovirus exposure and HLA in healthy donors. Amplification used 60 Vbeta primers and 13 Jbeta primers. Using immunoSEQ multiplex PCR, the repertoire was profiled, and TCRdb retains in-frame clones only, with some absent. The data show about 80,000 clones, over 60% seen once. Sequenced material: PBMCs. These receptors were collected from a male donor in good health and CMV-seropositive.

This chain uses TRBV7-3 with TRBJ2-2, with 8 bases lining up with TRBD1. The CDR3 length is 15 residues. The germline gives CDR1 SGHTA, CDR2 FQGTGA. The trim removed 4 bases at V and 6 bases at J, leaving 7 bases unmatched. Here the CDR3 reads CASSSQDRGPGELFF. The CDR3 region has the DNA TGTGCCAGCAGCTCCCAAGACAGGGGCCCCGGGGAGCTGTTTTTT.

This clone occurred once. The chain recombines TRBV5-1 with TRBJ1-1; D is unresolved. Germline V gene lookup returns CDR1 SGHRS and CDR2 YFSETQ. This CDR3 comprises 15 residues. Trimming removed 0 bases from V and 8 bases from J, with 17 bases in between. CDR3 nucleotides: TGCGCCAGCAGCTTGGAAGTCGGGAGAGTAGTGGAAGCTTTCTTT. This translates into CASSLEVGRVVEAFF.

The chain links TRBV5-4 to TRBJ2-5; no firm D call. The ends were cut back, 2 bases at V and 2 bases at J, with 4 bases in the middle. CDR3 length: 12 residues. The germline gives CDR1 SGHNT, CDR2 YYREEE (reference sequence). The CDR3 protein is CASSFNQETQYF. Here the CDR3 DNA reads TGTGCCAGCAGCTTCAATCAAGAGACCCAGTACTTC.

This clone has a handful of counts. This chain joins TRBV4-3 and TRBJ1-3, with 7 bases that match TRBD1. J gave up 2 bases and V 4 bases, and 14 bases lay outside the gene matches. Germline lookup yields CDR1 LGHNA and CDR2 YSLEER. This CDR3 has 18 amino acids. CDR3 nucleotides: TGCGCCAGCAGCCCTTTTCCCCACAGGGGTCCCACTGGAAACACCATATATTTT. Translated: CASSPFPHRGPTGNTIYF.

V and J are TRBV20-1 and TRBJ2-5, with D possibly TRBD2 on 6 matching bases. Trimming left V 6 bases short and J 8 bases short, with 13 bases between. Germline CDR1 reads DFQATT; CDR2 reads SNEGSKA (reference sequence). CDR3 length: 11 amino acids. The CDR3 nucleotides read TGCAGTGCCAAGACTAGTAGTACCCAGTACTTC. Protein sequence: CSAKTSSTQYF.

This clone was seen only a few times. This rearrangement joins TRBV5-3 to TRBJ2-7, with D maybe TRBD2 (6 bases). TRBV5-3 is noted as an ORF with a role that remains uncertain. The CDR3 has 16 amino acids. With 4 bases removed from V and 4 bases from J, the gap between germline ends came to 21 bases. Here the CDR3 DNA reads TGTGCCAGAAGCCCGAACTTCCCGGGGGACGAGTACGAGCAGTACTTC. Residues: CARSPNFPGDEYEQYF.

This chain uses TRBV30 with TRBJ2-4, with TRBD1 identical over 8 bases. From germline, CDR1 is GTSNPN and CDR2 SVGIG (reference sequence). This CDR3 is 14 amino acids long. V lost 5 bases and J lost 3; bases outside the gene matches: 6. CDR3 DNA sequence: TGTGCCTGGGGGAAGACAGGGGTCAAAAACATTCAGTACTTC. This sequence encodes CAWGKTGVKNIQYF.

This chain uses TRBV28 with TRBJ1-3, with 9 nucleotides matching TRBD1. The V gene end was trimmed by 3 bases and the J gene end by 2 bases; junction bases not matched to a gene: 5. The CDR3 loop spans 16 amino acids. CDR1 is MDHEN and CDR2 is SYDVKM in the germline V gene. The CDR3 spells CASSLRTGGPGNTIYF. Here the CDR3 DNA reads TGTGCCAGCAGTTTGCGCACAGGGGGCCCTGGAAACACCATATATTTT.

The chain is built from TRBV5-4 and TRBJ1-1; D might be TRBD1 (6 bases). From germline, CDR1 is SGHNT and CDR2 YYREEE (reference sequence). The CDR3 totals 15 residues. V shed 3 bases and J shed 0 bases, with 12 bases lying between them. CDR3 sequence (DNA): TGTGCCAGCAGCTCACAGGGTTCAATGAACACTGAAGCTTTCTTT. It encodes CASSSQGSMNTEAFF.

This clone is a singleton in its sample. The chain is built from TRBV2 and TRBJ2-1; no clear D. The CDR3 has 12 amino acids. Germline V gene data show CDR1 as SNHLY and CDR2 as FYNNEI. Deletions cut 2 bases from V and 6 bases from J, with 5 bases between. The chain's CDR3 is CASSESGNEQFF. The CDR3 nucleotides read TGTGCCAGCAGTGAATCCGGCAATGAGCAGTTCTTC.

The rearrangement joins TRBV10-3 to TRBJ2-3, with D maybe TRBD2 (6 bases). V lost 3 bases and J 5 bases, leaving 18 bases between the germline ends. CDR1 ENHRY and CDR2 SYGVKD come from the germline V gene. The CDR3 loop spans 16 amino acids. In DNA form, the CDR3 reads TGTGCCATCAGTGATGCCGCGGGCGGGGTCCAAGATACGCAGTATTTT. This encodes CAISDAAGGVQDTQYF.

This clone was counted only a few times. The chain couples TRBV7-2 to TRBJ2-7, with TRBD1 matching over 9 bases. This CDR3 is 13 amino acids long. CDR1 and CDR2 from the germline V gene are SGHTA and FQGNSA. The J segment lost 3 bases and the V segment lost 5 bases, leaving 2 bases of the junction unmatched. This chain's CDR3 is CASSPTGGYEQYF. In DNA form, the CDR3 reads TGTGCCAGCAGCCCGACAGGGGGCTACGAGCAGTACTTC.

The CDR3 loop reads CASRSTGNNYYEQYF. The CDR3 bases are TGTGCCAGCAGGTCTACCGGGAATAATTACTACGAGCAGTACTTC. The chain uses TRBV11-2 and TRBJ2-7; D may be TRBD2 (5 bases). CDR3 length equals 15 residues. V lost 6 bases and J lost 3, with 18 bases in between. Germline assignment: CDR1 SGHAT and CDR2 FQNNGV.

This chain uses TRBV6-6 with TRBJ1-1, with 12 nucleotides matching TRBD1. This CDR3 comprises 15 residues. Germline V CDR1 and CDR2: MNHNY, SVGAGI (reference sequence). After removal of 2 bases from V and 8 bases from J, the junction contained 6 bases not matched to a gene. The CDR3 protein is CASSYGTGGRGEAFF. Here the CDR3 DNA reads TGTGCCAGCAGTTACGGGACAGGGGGCCGGGGAGAAGCTTTCTTT.